The rows below give T cell receptor beta chains drawn from one sample of a study of beta chain features in type 1 diabetes. Sequencing was performed with immunoSEQ multiplex PCR; in TCRdb, only in-frame clones are kept and a portion is missing. The sample lists hundreds of thousands of clones, roughly 13% occurring once. The sample taken for sequencing was naive CD4+ T cells from blood. The receptors here all came from a man aged 18 to 29 with type 1 diabetes. Both conserved end residues are part of each CDR3. Each record gives: D gene, J gene, clone size, V gene, CDR3 protein, CDR3 DNA. A D gene is named only where the DNA matches it firmly. A clone size is listed for some rows: how often the clone was seen (once, few, many), or a class if it is expanded.

D gene: TRBD2; J gene: TRBJ2-3; clone size: few; V gene: TRBV28; CDR3 protein: CASSRGGAGRDTQYF; CDR3 DNA: TGTGCCAGCAGCCGCGGGGGGGCCGGAAGAGATACGCAGTATTTT
D gene: TRBD1; J gene: TRBJ2-7; clone size: .; V gene: TRBV19; CDR3 protein: CASSIVTGGVYEQYF; CDR3 DNA: TGTGCCAGTAGTATAGTAACAGGGGGAGTGTACGAGCAGTACTTC
D gene: .; J gene: TRBJ1-2; clone size: .; V gene: TRBV5-6; CDR3 protein: CASSLEHYGYTF; CDR3 DNA: TGTGCCAGCAGCTTGGAGCACTATGGCTACACCTTC
D gene: .; J gene: TRBJ1-6; clone size: .; V gene: TRBV6-5; CDR3 protein: CASTAQPSYNSPLHF; CDR3 DNA: TGTGCCAGCACCGCCCAACCAAGCTATAATTCACCCCTCCACTTT
D gene: TRBD1; J gene: TRBJ2-5; clone size: .; V gene: TRBV2; CDR3 protein: CASSPQGQETQYF; CDR3 DNA: TGTGCCAGCAGTCCACAGGGGCAAGAGACCCAGTACTTC
D gene: .; J gene: TRBJ1-6; clone size: .; V gene: TRBV5-1; CDR3 protein: CASSLSALGNSPLHF; CDR3 DNA: TGCGCCAGCAGCTTGAGCGCTCTAGGGAATTCACCCCTCCACTTT
D gene: TRBD2; J gene: TRBJ2-1; clone size: .; V gene: TRBV2; CDR3 protein: CASRRLADGDEQFF; CDR3 DNA: TGTGCCAGCAGGAGACTAGCGGACGGAGATGAGCAGTTCTTC
D gene: .; J gene: TRBJ1-1; clone size: few; V gene: TRBV18; CDR3 protein: CASSPREGLGTEAFF; CDR3 DNA: TGTGCCAGCTCACCACGCGAGGGGTTGGGTACTGAAGCTTTCTTT
D gene: .; J gene: TRBJ2-1; clone size: few; V gene: TRBV7-2; CDR3 protein: CASSPRVGSEQFF; CDR3 DNA: TGTGCCAGCAGCCCCAGGGTCGGTAGTGAGCAGTTCTTC
D gene: TRBD1; J gene: TRBJ2-7; clone size: few; V gene: TRBV6-5; CDR3 protein: CASTPGQGYEQYF; CDR3 DNA: TGTGCCAGCACTCCGGGACAGGGGTACGAGCAGTACTTC
D gene: TRBD1; J gene: TRBJ2-5; clone size: few; V gene: TRBV5-4; CDR3 protein: CASSRQGASETQYF; CDR3 DNA: TGTGCCAGCAGCCGACAGGGGGCTTCAGAGACCCAGTACTTC
D gene: .; J gene: TRBJ2-5; clone size: few; V gene: TRBV21-1; CDR3 protein: CASSNRTGYLYGETQYF; CDR3 DNA: TGTGCCAGCAGCAACCGGACAGGGTACCTCTATGGGGAGACCCAGTACTTC
D gene: .; J gene: TRBJ2-3; clone size: .; V gene: TRBV10-2; CDR3 protein: CASSDEGDTQYF; CDR3 DNA: TGCGCCAGCAGTGATGAGGGGGATACGCAGTATTTT
D gene: TRBD2; J gene: TRBJ2-3; clone size: .; V gene: TRBV5-4; CDR3 protein: CASSLYRAGGTDTQYF; CDR3 DNA: TGTGCCAGCAGCTTGTATCGAGCGGGGGGCACAGATACGCAGTATTTT
D gene: .; J gene: TRBJ1-2; clone size: .; V gene: TRBV5-6; CDR3 protein: CASSLGAAKSYGYTF; CDR3 DNA: TGTGCCAGCAGCTTGGGGGCCGCCAAGAGCTATGGCTACACCTTC
D gene: .; J gene: TRBJ1-5; clone size: .; V gene: TRBV27; CDR3 protein: CASSLIGADQPQHF; CDR3 DNA: TGTGCCAGCAGTTTAATAGGGGCGGATCAGCCCCAGCATTTT
D gene: .; J gene: TRBJ2-7; clone size: .; V gene: TRBV15; CDR3 protein: CATSRDQGYEQYF; CDR3 DNA: TGTGCCACCAGCAGAGATCAGGGCTACGAGCAGTACTTC